A single T cell receptor beta chain is shown here with its context. Its target is unknown. Healthy Caucasian donors formed the entire cohort. The V and J ends lost 6 bases and 7 bases, in that order; junction bases with no gene match: 16. CDR1 and CDR2 (germline): MNHNS, SASEGT. The CDR3 extends over 17 amino acids. TCRdb re-called the 5' RACE reads with MiXCR, one entry per CDR3 protein. The sample consists of about 210,000 distinct CDR3 sequences, around 10% of them appearing once. This sample stems from a study of identical twins. The study, taken as a whole, reports: Insertions were fewer in abundant cord blood beta clonotypes, whereas memory repertoires showed none of this pattern. Where out-of-frame alpha sequences were twin-shared, they showed excess low generation probability. Conclusions leaned on cross-sectional statistical analysis and did not track the same donors over time.

The origin of this receptor is a woman in her late teens or twenties in good health. The J gene is TRBJ2-1, the V gene TRBV6-1; 9 bases line up with TRBD1. Sequencing was done on a sample of memory (CD45RO+) T cells sorted from blood. CDR3 coding DNA: TGTGCCAGCAGGAAGGCCCCTGGGACAGGGAGGCCGAATGAGCAGTTCTTC. Residues: CASRKAPGTGRPNEQFF.